This TCR beta chain was obtained from a study of PD-1 blockade in classical Hodgkin lymphoma. The germline CDR1 and CDR2 sequences are SGHDT and YYEEEE. The CDR3 has 15 residues. V was clipped by 1 base and J by 2 bases; unmatched bases: 4. Every patient had relapsed following autologous stem cell transplantation, and cohorts differed in brentuximab vedotin exposure. This table comes from immunoSEQ multiplex PCR, and its TCRdb copy is limited to in-frame clones, with some not included. The sample includes over 25,000 clones, approximately 72% seen only once; the top ten take about 33%. This TCR was recovered from a human donor with classical Hodgkin lymphoma. The chain uses TRBV5-6 and TRBJ2-3; TRBD2 aligns across 7 bases. The specimen comprised peripheral blood mononuclear cells (PBMCs), sampled before the second cycle of nivolumab. CDR3 nucleotide sequence: TGTGCCAGCAGCTTGCCCAGCGGGGCCACAGATACGCAGTATTTT. Translated, it gives CASSLPSGATDTQYF.